These 18 T cell receptor beta chains were sequenced from one sample in a study of blood T cells in healthy people across ages. The use of a sample-barcoded 5' primer and a J-beta primer mix characterized a second PCR of about 6 to 11 cycles. From the 5' RACE reads, TCRdb called clonotypes with MiXCR, one entry per CDR3 protein. The table shows approximately 880,000 distinct CDR3 sequences, with around 46% occurring only once. What was sequenced was blood. The receptors come from a man aged 25-45 years in good health.

The chain links TRBV28 to TRBJ1-4; D call uncertain. Per the germline V gene, CDR1 is MDHEN and CDR2 is SYDVKM. Trimming took off 3 bases at V and 7 bases at J, with 6 bases between the two ends. This CDR3 contains 12 residues. In DNA, the CDR3 is TGTGCCAGCAGTTTGTTTAGTGAAAAACTGTTTTTT. This gives the protein CASSLFSEKLFF. Supplemented by reference TRBV28 and TRBJ1-4, the full variable domain reads DVKVTQSSRYLVKRTGEKVFLECVQDMDHENMFWYRQDPGLGLRLIYFSYDVKMKEKGDIPEGYSVSREKKERFSLILESASTNQTSMYLCASSLFSEKLFFGSGTQLSVL.

Note on this clonotype: Without the conserved terminal phenylalanine or tryptophan, this CDR3 likely stems from a read error. This rearrangement joins TRBV24-1 to TRBJ1-4; 9 bases are shared with TRBD1. V shed 4 bases, J shed 5 bases, and the junction held 4 bases outside the gene matches. This CDR3 is 15 amino acids long. Germline CDR1 is KGHDR and CDR2 is SFDVKD. Here the CDR3 reads CATSEPGTGNEKLFL. The DNA of the CDR3 is TGTGCCACCAGTGAACCCGGGACAGGGAATGAAAAACTGTTTTTA.

This chain joins TRBV6-6 and TRBJ2-3; TRBD1 might be the D (5 bases). The CDR3 sequence is 15 residues long. Per germline, CDR1 MNHNY and CDR2 SVGAGI (reference sequence). V dropped 6 bases and J dropped 3 bases, with 16 bases sitting between them. The CDR3 sequence: CASSRGAGYTDTQYF. As DNA, the CDR3 is TGTGCCAGCAGCCGTGGGGCAGGGTATACAGATACGCAGTATTTT.

The gene calls are TRBV7-9 and TRBJ2-7; tentative D call: TRBD2 (7 bases). CDR3 length: 15 amino acids. The germline gives CDR1 SEHNR, CDR2 FQNEAQ (reference sequence). Trimming removed 6 bases at V and 3 bases at J, with 18 bases between. CDR3 DNA: TGTGCCAGCAGTGGGGGGGACACCGGATACTACGAGCAGTACTTC. As protein: CASSGGDTGYYEQYF.

This clonotype was counted once. V is TRBV7-2 and J is TRBJ2-1; 8 positions agree with TRBD1. V lost 2 bases and J lost 2; bases outside the gene matches: 2. CDR1 SGHTA and CDR2 FQGNSA come from the germline V gene. The CDR3 extends over 15 amino acids. The CDR3 sequence is CASSLPGQAYNEQFF. CDR3 DNA: TGTGCCAGCAGCTTACCGGGACAGGCCTACAATGAGCAGTTCTTC.

This clonotype was recorded a few times. The chain joins TRBV27 to TRBJ2-7, with D perhaps matching TRBD1 or TRBD2 (5 bases each). The ends were cut back, 3 bases at V and 4 bases at J, with 13 bases in the middle. Germline V gene sequence: CDR1 MNHEY, CDR2 SMNVEV (reference sequence). The CDR3 has 14 residues. CDR3: CASSFTGTVYEQYF. In DNA, the CDR3 is TGTGCCAGCAGTTTTACGGGGACCGTTTACGAGCAGTACTTC.

Worth noting for this clonotype: Given a much more abundant clone one base away, this may be a read error. The genes are TRBV7-2 and TRBJ2-5, with D hard to call. This CDR3 comprises 13 residues. CDR1 and CDR2 (germline): SGHTA, FQGNSA. In nucleotides, the CDR3 is TGTGTCAGCAGCCCTATCCCCCAAGAGACCCAGTACTTC. Protein sequence: CVSSPIPQETQYF. Full variable domain (remainder filled in from reference TRBV7-2 and TRBJ2-5): GAGVSQSPSNKVTEKGKDVELRCDPISGHTALYWYRQSLGQGLEFLIYFQGNSAPDKSGLPSDRFSAERTGGSVSTLTIQRTQQEDSAVYLCVSSPIPQETQYFGPGTRLLVL.

The chain carries TRBV2 and TRBJ2-5; D gene unclear. CDR3 length: 12 amino acids. Germline V gene sequence: CDR1 SNHLY, CDR2 FYNNEI. Trimming left V 4 bases short and J 5 bases short, with 8 bases between. The CDR3 reads CASSGAMETQYF. CDR3 DNA sequence: TGTGCCAGCAGTGGGGCGATGGAGACCCAGTACTTC.

The rearrangement uses TRBV20-1 and TRBJ2-6; 13 bases map to TRBD2. The length of the CDR3 is 21 residues. Looked up from germline, CDR1 is DFQATT and CDR2 is SNEGSKA (reference sequence). Trimming at V came to 0 bases and at J to 2 bases, leaving 13 bases not matched to a gene. CDR3 sequence reads: CSARDLGGTGTSGTGANVLTF. In DNA form, the CDR3 reads TGCAGTGCTAGAGATCTCGGAGGAACCGGGACTAGCGGGACTGGGGCCAACGTCCTGACTTTC.

This chain joins TRBV24-1 and TRBJ2-4; 12 nucleotides match TRBD1. The end of the DNA fits TRBJ2-7 better, so the J call may be wrong. This CDR3 comprises 15 residues. Germline values: CDR1 KGHDR, CDR2 SFDVKD. The CDR3 coding sequence is TGTGCCACCAGTGACCGGGACAGGGGGCCTTACGAGCAGTACTTC. Residues: CATSDRDRGPYEQYF.

The chain combines TRBV7-6 with TRBJ1-1; TRBD1 matches at 8 bases. CDR1 SGHVS and CDR2 FNYEAQ come from the germline V gene. V was pared by 5 bases and J by 4 bases, with 9 bases of the junction left unmatched. The CDR3 has 15 residues. CDR3 in amino acids: CASSPSRGLGTEAFF. As DNA, the CDR3 is TGTGCCAGCAGCCCAAGCAGGGGGCTCGGCACTGAAGCTTTCTTT.

The CDR3 coding sequence is TGTGCCAGCAGAAATAGCAATCAGCCCCAGCATTTT. It codes for CASRNSNQPQHF. The chain combines TRBV25-1 with TRBJ1-5; D remains ambiguous. The germline CDR1 and CDR2 sequences are MGHDK and SYGVNS. Trimming removed 6 bases at V and 0 bases at J, with 3 bases between. The CDR3 consists of 12 residues.

This clonotype was counted only a few times. The chain links TRBV7-9 to TRBJ1-6; the D is unclear. Germline assignment: CDR1 SEHNR and CDR2 FQNEAQ (reference sequence). The CDR3 contains 14 residues. Between the trimmed V and J ends, which lost 5 bases and 11 bases, there was a span of 16 bases. The CDR3 sequence: CASSLPRPAAPLHF. In DNA form, the CDR3 reads TGTGCCAGCAGCCTCCCCCGGCCTGCTGCACCCCTCCACTTT.

The gene calls are TRBV10-2 and TRBJ2-7; D is perhaps TRBD1 or TRBD2 (6 bases each). V was shortened by 3 bases and J by 1 base, with 10 bases between the two germline ends. In germline, CDR1 is WSHSY, CDR2 SAAADI. The CDR3 is made up of 14 amino acids. This CDR3 reads CASSERGPSYEQYF. CDR3 nucleotides: TGCGCCAGCAGTGAACGGGGGCCGTCCTACGAGCAGTACTTC.

This rearrangement joins TRBV5-5 to TRBJ2-1, with 12 bases identical to TRBD1. CDR1 SGHKS and CDR2 YYEKEE come from the germline V gene (reference sequence). The V gene end was trimmed by 4 bases and the J gene end by 1 base; junction bases not matched to a gene: 3. CDR3 size: 16 residues. CDR3 nucleotides: TGTGCCAGCAGCAAGGGACAGGGGGCATCCTACAATGAGCAGTTCTTC. It encodes CASSKGQGASYNEQFF. The whole variable domain, remainder taken from reference TRBV5-5 and TRBJ2-1, is DAGVTQSPTHLIKTRGQQVTLRCSPISGHKSVSWYQQVLGQGPQFIFQYYEKEERGRGNFPDRFSARQFPNYSSELNVNALLLGDSALYLCASSKGQGASYNEQFFGPGTRLTVL.

The chain carries TRBV4-1 and TRBJ2-6; D remains ambiguous. From germline, CDR1 is MGHRA and CDR2 YSYEKL. This CDR3 has 12 residues. The V and J ends lost 3 bases and 4 bases respectively, with 1 base between them. The CDR3: CASSHGANVLTF. The CDR3 DNA reads TGCGCCAGCAGCCACGGGGCCAACGTCCTGACTTTC.

This clonotype was observed a few times. V usage is TRBV7-9 and J usage is TRBJ2-1, with D perhaps matching TRBD2 (6 bases). CDR3 size: 13 residues. Trimming cost V 1 base and J 5 bases, with 6 bases left between them. CDR1 is SEHNR and CDR2 is FQNEAQ in the germline V gene (reference sequence). The CDR3 is CASSLGEDNEQFF. In nucleotides, the CDR3 is TGTGCCAGCAGCTTAGGGGAGGACAATGAGCAGTTCTTC.

The genes are TRBV7-2 and TRBJ2-3; 7 bases map to TRBD2. Germline-derived CDR1 and CDR2 are SGHTA and FQGNSA. The CDR3 consists of 16 residues. The V gene end was trimmed by 1 base and the J gene end by 2 bases; junction bases not matched to a gene: 6. The CDR3 bases are TGTGCCAGCAGCTTAGTCGGGGGGAAAGCCACAGATACGCAGTATTTT. Amino acids: CASSLVGGKATDTQYF.